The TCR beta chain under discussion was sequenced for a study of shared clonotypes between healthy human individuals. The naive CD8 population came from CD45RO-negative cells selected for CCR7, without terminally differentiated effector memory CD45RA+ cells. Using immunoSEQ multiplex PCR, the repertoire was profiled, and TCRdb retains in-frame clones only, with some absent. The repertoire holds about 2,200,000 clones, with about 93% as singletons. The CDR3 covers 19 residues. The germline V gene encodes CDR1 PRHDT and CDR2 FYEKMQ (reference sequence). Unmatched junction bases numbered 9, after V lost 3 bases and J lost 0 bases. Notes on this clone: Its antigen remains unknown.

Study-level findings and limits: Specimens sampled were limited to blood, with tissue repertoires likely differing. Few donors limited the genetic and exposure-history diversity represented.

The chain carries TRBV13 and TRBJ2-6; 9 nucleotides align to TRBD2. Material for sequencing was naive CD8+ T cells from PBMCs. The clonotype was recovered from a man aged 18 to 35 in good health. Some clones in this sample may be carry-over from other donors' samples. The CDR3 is CASSLGLAGISSGANVLTF. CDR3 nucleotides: TGTGCCAGCAGCTTGGGGCTAGCGGGGATAAGCTCTGGGGCCAACGTCCTGACTTTC. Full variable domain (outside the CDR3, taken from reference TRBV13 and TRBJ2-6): AAGVIQSPRHLIKEKRETATLKCYPIPRHDTVYWYQQGPGQDPQFLISFYEKMQSDKGSIPDRFSAQQFSDYHSELNMSSLELGDSALYFCASSLGLAGISSGANVLTFGAGSRLTVL.